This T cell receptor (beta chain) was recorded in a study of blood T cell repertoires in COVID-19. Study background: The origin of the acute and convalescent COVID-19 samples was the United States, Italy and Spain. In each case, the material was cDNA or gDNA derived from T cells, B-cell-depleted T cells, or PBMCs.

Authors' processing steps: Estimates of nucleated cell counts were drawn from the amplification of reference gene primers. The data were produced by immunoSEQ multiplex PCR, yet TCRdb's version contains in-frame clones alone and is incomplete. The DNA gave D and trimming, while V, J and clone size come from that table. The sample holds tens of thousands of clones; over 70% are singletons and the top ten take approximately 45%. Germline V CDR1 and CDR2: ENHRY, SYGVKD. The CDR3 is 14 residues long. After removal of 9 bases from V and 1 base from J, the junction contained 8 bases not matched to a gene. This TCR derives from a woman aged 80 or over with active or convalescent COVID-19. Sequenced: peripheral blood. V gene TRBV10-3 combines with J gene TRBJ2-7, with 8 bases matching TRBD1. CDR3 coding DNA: TGTGCCATTTCATCGACAGGGGCGTCCTACGAGCAGTACTTC. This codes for CAISSTGASYEQYF.